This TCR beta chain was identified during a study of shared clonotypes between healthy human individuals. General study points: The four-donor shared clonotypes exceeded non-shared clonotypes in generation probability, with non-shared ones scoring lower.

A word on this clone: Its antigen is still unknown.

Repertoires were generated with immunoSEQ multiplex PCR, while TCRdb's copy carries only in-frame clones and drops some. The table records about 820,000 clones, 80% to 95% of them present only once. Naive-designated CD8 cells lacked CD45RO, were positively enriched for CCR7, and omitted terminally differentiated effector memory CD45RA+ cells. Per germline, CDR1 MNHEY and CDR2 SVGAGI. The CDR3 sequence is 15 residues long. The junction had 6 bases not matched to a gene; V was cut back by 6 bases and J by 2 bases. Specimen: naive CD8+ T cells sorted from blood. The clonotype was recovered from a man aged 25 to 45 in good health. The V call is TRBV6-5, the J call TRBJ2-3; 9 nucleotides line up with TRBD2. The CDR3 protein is CASSKLAGSTDTQYF. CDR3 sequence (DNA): TGTGCCAGCAGCAAACTAGCGGGTTCCACAGATACGCAGTATTTT.